The 12 T cell receptor beta chains in this list originate from one sample, sequenced in a study of blood T cell repertoires in COVID-19. The method was immunoSEQ multiplex PCR; TCRdb's version includes in-frame clones alone and lacks a portion of them. The data hold under 300,000 clones, with 85% to 90% observed a single time. The sample taken for sequencing was PBMCs or T cells enriched from blood (not recorded which). The receptors here all came from a woman aged 55-69 years who had recovered from COVID-19.

This chain uses TRBV29-1 with TRBJ1-3; maybe TRBD1 (6 bases). Germline V gene sequence: CDR1 SQVTM, CDR2 ANQGSEA. The CDR3 is 12 amino acids. V gave up 4 bases and J gave up 7 bases, with 11 bases separating them. CDR3 coding DNA: TGCAGCGTTGCCGTCCAGGGGAACACCATATATTTT. This gives the protein CSVAVQGNTIYF.

This chain connects TRBV4-1 to TRBJ2-1; 8 nucleotides match TRBD2. The CDR3 spans 18 residues. The V gene end was trimmed by 0 bases and the J gene end by 8 bases; junction bases not matched to a gene: 15. The germline V gene has CDR1 MGHRA and CDR2 YSYEKL. This CDR3 reads CASSQDDGTGGPEDEQFF. The CDR3 DNA sequence: TGCGCCAGCAGCCAAGATGACGGGACGGGAGGGCCGGAGGATGAGCAGTTCTTC.

The chain combines TRBV3-1 (or the pseudogene TRBV3-2) with TRBJ1-1; 9 nucleotides align to TRBD1. The junction had 7 bases not matched to a gene; V was cut back by 4 bases and J by 7 bases. Germline CDR1 LGHDT, CDR2 YNNKEL (reference sequence). This CDR3 is built from 14 residues. CDR3 region: CASSPLDRGGEAFF. CDR3 nucleotides: TGTGCCAGCAGCCCCCTGGACAGGGGAGGTGAAGCTTTCTTT.

J is TRBJ1-4 and V is TRBV30; 7 bases fit TRBD1. CDR1 is GTSNPN, CDR2 SVGIG, per germline (reference sequence). V shed 0 bases, J shed 3 bases, and the junction held 7 bases outside the gene matches. The CDR3 totals 16 residues. In nucleotides, the CDR3 is TGTGCCTGGAGTGTAGGCCGGACAGGCCCTAATGAAAAACTGTTTTTT. Protein sequence: CAWSVGRTGPNEKLFF.

V gene TRBV9 combines with J gene TRBJ2-2, with TRBD1 identical over 8 bases. The V segment lost 0 bases and the J segment 6 bases; nucleotides outside the gene matches: 13. This CDR3 spans 18 amino acids. Germline V gene lookup returns CDR1 SGDLS and CDR2 YYNGEE. For the CDR3, the DNA is TGTGCCAGCAGCGTAGTTGACAGGGGTCAGGGATGGGCCGGGGAGCTGTTTTTT. This gives the protein CASSVVDRGQGWAGELFF.

The chain uses TRBV24-1 and TRBJ2-7; D is undetermined. Germline V CDR1 and CDR2: KGHDR, SFDVKD. The CDR3 is 10 amino acids. Trimming removed 9 bases at V and 3 bases at J, with 5 bases between. The DNA for the CDR3 is TGTGCCACCTCTAACTACGAGCAGTACTTC. Protein sequence: CATSNYEQYF.

This clone is a singleton in its sample. The sample carries other DNA sequences with the same CDR3. The chain is built from TRBV4-1 and TRBJ2-5; D is uncertain. CDR1 MGHRA and CDR2 YSYEKL come from the germline V gene. The CDR3 covers 13 residues. V lost 4 bases and J 1 base, leaving 7 bases between the germline ends. CDR3 loop: CASSLLFQETQYF. CDR3 DNA sequence: TGCGCCAGCAGCCTACTCTTCCAAGAGACCCAGTACTTC.

This sequence joins TRBV21-1 and TRBJ1-2; the D call of TRBD1 is as the table states it, not checked on the DNA. TRBV21-1 is given as a pseudogene. The CDR3 loop spans 12 amino acids. CDR3 nucleotide sequence: TGTGCCAGCCCCATCCCTAACTATGGCTACACCTTC. It yields the protein CASPIPNYGYTF.

The V call is TRBV28, the J call TRBJ1-2; possibly TRBD1 for D (5 bases). Trimming removed 11 bases from V and 4 bases from J, with 14 bases in between. Germline CDR1 and CDR2: MDHEN and SYDVKM. This CDR3 is 12 amino acids long. This CDR3 reads CAVGQGAYGYTF. The CDR3 nucleotides read TGTGCCGTCGGGCAGGGTGCCTATGGCTACACCTTC.

CDR3 sequence (DNA): TGCGCCAGCAGCACCAACAGGGTTGACACTGAAGCTTTCTTT. It is translated as CASSTNRVDTEAFF. J is TRBJ1-1 and V is TRBV4-1, with D possibly TRBD1 on 6 matching bases. The CDR3 has 14 amino acids. Trimming removed 5 bases at V and 3 bases at J, with 13 bases between. Per germline, CDR1 MGHRA and CDR2 YSYEKL.

Remarks on this clone: Other nucleotide sequences from this sample produce the same CDR3. V is TRBV19 and J is TRBJ1-1; D is undetermined. Germline V gives CDR1 LNHDA, CDR2 SQIVND (reference sequence). V was clipped by 9 bases and J by 1 base, with 15 bases between them. The CDR3 has 14 amino acids. CDR3 sequence (DNA): TGTGCCAGCACCCTCGGGAGGGAGAACACTGAAGCTTTCTTT. Translated, it gives CASTLGRENTEAFF.

The rearrangement links TRBV30 to TRBJ2-1; unclear D gene. This CDR3 has 14 residues. Trimming left V 0 bases short and J 9 bases short, with 15 bases between. Germline V gene sequence: CDR1 GTSNPN, CDR2 SVGIG (reference sequence). CDR3 bases: TGTGCCTGGAGTGTACTTCCCGGAGTTGGTGAGCAGTTCTTC. Translated, it gives CAWSVLPGVGEQFF. The full variable domain, in which reference TRBV30 and TRBJ2-1 provide the parts outside the CDR3, is SQTIHQWPATLVQPVGSPLSLECTVEGTSNPNLYWYRQAAGRGLQLLFYSVGIGQISSEVPQNLSASRPQDRQFILSSKKLLLSDSGFYLCAWSVLPGVGEQFFGPGTRLTVL.